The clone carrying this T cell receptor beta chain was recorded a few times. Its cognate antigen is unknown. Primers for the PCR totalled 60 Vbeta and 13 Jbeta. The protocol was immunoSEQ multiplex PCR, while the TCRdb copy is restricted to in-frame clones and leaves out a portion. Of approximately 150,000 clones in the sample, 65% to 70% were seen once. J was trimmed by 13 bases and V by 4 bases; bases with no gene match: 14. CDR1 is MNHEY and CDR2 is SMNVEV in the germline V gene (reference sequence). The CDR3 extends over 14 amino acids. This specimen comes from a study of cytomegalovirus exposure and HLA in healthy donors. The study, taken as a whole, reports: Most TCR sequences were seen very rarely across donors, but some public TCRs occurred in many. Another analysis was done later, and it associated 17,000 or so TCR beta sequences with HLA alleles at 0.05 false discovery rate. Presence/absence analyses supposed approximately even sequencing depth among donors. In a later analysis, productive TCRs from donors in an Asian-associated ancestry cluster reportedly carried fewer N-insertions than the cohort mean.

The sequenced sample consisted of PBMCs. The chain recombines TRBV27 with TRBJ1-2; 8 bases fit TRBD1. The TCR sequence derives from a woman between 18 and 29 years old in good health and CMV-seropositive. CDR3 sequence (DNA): TGTGCCAGCAGTTACGGAGGGACAGGAATCACGGTCACCTTC. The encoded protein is CASSYGGTGITVTF.